This T cell receptor beta chain was captured in a study of Ad26.COV2.S vaccination and SARS-CoV-2 variants. Background on the study: A participant enrolled in the COV1001 Ad26.COV2.S trial arm provided the sample. Once or twice, 56 days apart, Ad26.COV2.S was delivered intramuscularly.

As for treatment: 15 to 20 received Ad26.COV2.S at low or high dose, single or two shots; roughly 5 received placebo; per-sample allocation not given. The samples date from day 63 after the first vaccine or placebo injection. Cohort 1b enrolled adults aged 18-55 years in Boston. Profiling relied on immunoSEQ multiplex PCR, and the TCRdb table lists in-frame clones only, not all of them. The sample contains a few hundred thousand clones, 87% of which appear only once. Losses at the gene ends were 2 bases for V and 4 bases for J; bases not matched to a gene: 3. Germline loops: CDR1 SGHTA, CDR2 FQGTGA. The CDR3 extends over 14 amino acids.

This TCR came from a person aged 18-60 years who received the Ad26.COV2.S COVID-19 vaccine or a placebo. The sequencing here drew on peripheral blood, taken in a trial of Ad26.COV2.S vaccine versus placebo. The rearrangement links TRBV7-3 to TRBJ2-3; TRBD2 matches at 7 bases. The CDR3 DNA reads TGTGCCAGCAGCTTAGCGGGAGCGCCAGATACGCAGTATTTT. Protein: CASSLAGAPDTQYF.